This T cell receptor beta chain came from a study of blood T cell repertoires in COVID-19. Study-wide background: Sites across the United States, Italy and Spain contributed samples from acute and convalescent COVID-19.

Generated by immunoSEQ multiplex PCR, the TCRdb table keeps only in-frame clones and is missing some. The table lists about 99,000 clones, roughly 82% of them singletons. Sequenced material: peripheral blood. This clonotype was sampled from a human donor in a cohort sampled during active COVID-19.

The CDR3 loop is CASSEPERGGEQFF. CDR3 coding DNA: TGTGCCAGCAGTGAACCCGAGCGGGGCGGTGAGCAGTTCTTC. The V call is TRBV6-4, the J call TRBJ2-1; 7 bases fit TRBD2. The CDR3 is 14 amino acids. V dropped 3 bases and J dropped 9; count of bases not matched to a gene: 8. Germline CDR1 is MRHNA and CDR2 is SNTAGT.